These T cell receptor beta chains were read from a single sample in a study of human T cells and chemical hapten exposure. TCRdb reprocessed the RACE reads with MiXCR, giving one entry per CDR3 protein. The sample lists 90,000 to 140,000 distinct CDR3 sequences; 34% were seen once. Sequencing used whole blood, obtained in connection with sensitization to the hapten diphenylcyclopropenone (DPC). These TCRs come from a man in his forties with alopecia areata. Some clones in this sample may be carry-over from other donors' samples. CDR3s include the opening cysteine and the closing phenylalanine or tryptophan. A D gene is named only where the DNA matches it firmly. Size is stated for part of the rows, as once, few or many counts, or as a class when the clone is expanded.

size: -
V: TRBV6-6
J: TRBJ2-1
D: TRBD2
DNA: TGTGCCAGCACGGGTAGCGGGAGCTCCTACAATGAGCAGTTCTTC
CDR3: CASTGSGSSYNEQFF

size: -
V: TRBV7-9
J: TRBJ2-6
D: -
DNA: TGTGCCAGCAGCCCCCGGGGCCAAGGCTCTGGGGCCAACGTCCTGACTTTC
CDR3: CASSPRGQGSGANVLTF

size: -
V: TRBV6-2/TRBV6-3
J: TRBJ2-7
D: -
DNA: TGTGCCAGCAGGACCCCCGATGGGCGATCCGAGCAGTACTTC
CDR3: CASRTPDGRSEQYF

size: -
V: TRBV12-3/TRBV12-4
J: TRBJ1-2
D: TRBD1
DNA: TGTGCCAGCAGTTTGGGACAGGGGAATTATGGCTACACCTTC
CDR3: CASSLGQGNYGYTF

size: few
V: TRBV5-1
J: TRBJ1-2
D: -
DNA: TGCGCCAGCAGCTTGGGACAGTTCAACTATGGCTACACCTTC
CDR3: CASSLGQFNYGYTF

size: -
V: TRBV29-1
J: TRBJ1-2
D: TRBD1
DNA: TGCAGCGTTGGTAGCAGGGGGAACTATGGCTACACCTTC
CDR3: CSVGSRGNYGYTF

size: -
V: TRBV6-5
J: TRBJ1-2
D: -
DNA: TGTGCCAGCAGTTCCTCCTGGGAACAGTCCTATGGCTACACCTTC
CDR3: CASSSSWEQSYGYTF

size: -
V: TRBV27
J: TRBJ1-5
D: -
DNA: TGTGCCAGCAGTTACTCAGGAAATAGCAATCAGCCCCAGCATTTT
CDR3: CASSYSGNSNQPQHF

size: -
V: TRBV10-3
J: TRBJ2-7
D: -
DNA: TGTGCCATCAGTGACTCGATAAAAGCTTTAACCGAGCAGTACTTC
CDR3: CAISDSIKALTEQYF

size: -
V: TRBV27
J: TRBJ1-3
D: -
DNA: TGTGCCAGCAGTTTCTCCGGGATCCCTGGAAACACCATATATTTT
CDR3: CASSFSGIPGNTIYF

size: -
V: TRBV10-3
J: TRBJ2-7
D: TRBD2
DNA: TGTGCCATCAGTGGGACTAGCGGGACTACCTACGAGCAGTACTTC
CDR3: CAISGTSGTTYEQYF

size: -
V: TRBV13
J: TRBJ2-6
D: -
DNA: TGTGCCAGCAGCTACCGGTCCCCTGGGGCCAACGTCCTGACTTTC
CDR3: CASSYRSPGANVLTF

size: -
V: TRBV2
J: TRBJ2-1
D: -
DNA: TGTGCCAGCAGTGGCCCCGGGACGGAGCAGTTCTTC
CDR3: CASSGPGTEQFF

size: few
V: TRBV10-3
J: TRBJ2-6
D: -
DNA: TGTGCCATCAGTGAGTCCCCTTCCTCTGGGGCCAACGTCCTGACTTTC
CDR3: CAISESPSSGANVLTF

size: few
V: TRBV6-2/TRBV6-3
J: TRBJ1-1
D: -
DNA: TGTGCCAGCAGTCCCCCGACAGCGAACACTGAAGCTTTCTTT
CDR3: CASSPPTANTEAFF

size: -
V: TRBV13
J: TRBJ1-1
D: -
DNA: TGTGCCAGCACCCTAGGCCCAAGAATGAACACTGAAGCTTTCTTT
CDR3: CASTLGPRMNTEAFF

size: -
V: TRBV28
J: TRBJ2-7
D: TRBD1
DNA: TGTGCCAGCAGTTTCCAAATAAAGGGACAGGGTGATCTCGAGCAGTACTTC
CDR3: CASSFQIKGQGDLEQYF

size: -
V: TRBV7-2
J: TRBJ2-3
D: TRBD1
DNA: TGTGCCAGCAGCCCGGGACAGGGGGCACAGGATACGCAGTATTTT
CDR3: CASSPGQGAQDTQYF

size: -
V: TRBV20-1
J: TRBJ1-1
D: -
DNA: TGCAGTGCTAGGGTATGGGATTATGAAGCTTTCTTT
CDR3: CSARVWDYEAFF

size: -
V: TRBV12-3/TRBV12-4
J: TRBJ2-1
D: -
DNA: TGTGCCAGCATCTTAGGGGCGCCCGGACTCGGGCAGTTCTTC
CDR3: CASILGAPGLGQFF

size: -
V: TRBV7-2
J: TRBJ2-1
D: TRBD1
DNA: TGTGCCAGCAGCTTAGTGGGGACAGGGGTCAATGAGCAGTTCTTC
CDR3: CASSLVGTGVNEQFF

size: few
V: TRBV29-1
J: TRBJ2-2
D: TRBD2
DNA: TGCAGCGCCCGATCCCGGGAGGGCGCCACCGGGGAGCTGTTTTTT
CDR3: CSARSREGATGELFF

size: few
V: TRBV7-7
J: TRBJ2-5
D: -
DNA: TGTGCTAGCAGCTTAGTCCGAGGGTCAGAGACCCAGTACTTC
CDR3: CASSLVRGSETQYF

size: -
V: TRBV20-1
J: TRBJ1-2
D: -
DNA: TGCAGTGCTAGTGGAGTCGTTAATGGCTACACCTTC
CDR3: CSASGVVNGYTF

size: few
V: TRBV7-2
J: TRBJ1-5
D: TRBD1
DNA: TGTGCCAGCAGCTCCGACAGGGGGTTCAATCAGCCCCAGCATTTT
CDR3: CASSSDRGFNQPQHF

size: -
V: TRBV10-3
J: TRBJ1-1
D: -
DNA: TGTGCCACCAGTCGCGTAGTGAACACTGAAGCTTTCTTT
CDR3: CATSRVVNTEAFF

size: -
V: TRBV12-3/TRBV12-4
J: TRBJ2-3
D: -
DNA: TGTGCCAGCAGTTTCCCACAGGGAGCCGATACGCAGTATTTT
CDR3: CASSFPQGADTQYF

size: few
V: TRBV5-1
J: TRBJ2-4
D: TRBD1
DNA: TGCGCCAGCAGCTTGTCCGGGACAGGAAAAAACATTCAGTACTTC
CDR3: CASSLSGTGKNIQYF

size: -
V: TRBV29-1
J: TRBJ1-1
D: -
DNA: TGCAGCGTGGGTATGAACACTGAAGCTTTCTTT
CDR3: CSVGMNTEAFF

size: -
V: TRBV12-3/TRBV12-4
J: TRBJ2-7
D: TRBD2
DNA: TGTGCCAGCAGTTTTGGCGGGAGGGCCGTGGACGAGCAGTACTTC
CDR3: CASSFGGRAVDEQYF

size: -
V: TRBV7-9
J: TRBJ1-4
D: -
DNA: TGTGCCAGCAGCTTGGGGGGGCAGCGGGGCGAAAAACTGTTTTTT
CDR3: CASSLGGQRGEKLFF